This entry lists 18 T cell receptor beta chains sequenced from one sample in a study of T cells in localized non-small cell lung cancer. Only in-frame clones appear in the TCRdb table, and some are missing; sequencing was by immunoSEQ multiplex PCR. The sample lists 8,500 to 10,000 clones; 90% were seen once. This specimen was peripheral blood, taken before any cancer treatment. These receptor sequences come from an older male donor with stage III squamous cell lung carcinoma.

This clone has a single count. J is TRBJ2-6 and V is TRBV19; TRBD1 or TRBD2 may be the D gene (5 bases each). Trimming took off 8 bases at V and 0 bases at J, with 14 bases between the two ends. Germline loops: CDR1 LNHDA, CDR2 SQIVND (reference sequence). The CDR3 sequence is 16 residues long. Here the CDR3 reads CASRLGDDSGANVLTF. The DNA of the CDR3 is TGTGCCAGTCGACTGGGGGACGACTCTGGGGCCAACGTCCTGACTTTC.

The CDR3 region has the DNA TGTGCCAGCAGTTGGGACAATACTGAAGCTTTCTTT. Translation gives CASSWDNTEAFF. The J gene is TRBJ1-1, the V gene TRBV6-6; tentatively, D is TRBD1 (6 bases). Germline V gene sequence: CDR1 MNHNY, CDR2 SVGAGI (reference sequence). CDR3 length equals 12 residues. V was shortened by 4 bases and J by 5 bases, with 8 bases between the two germline ends.

The chain combines TRBV4-2 with TRBJ1-1; D unresolved. The V gene lost 5 bases and the J gene lost 8 bases, with 12 bases spanning the gap. The CDR3 is made up of 12 amino acids. The germline V gene encodes CDR1 LGHNA and CDR2 YNFKEQ. Written as DNA, the CDR3 is TGTGCCAGCAGCTTGGAACTCAGAGAAGCTTTCTTT. Translated, it gives CASSLELREAFF.

The V call is TRBV14, the J call TRBJ1-2; a possible D gene is TRBD1 (5 bases). V lost 3 bases to trimming and J lost 0 bases, with 26 bases between them. There are 20 residues in the CDR3. CDR1 SGHDN and CDR2 FVKESK come from the germline V gene. As DNA, the CDR3 is TGTGCCAGCAGCCATACCATCGTTTTCGGGGGGGTAAGGTCTAACTATGGCTACACCTTC. Residues: CASSHTIVFGGVRSNYGYTF.

This chain connects TRBV28 to TRBJ1-5; D not resolved. Germline assignment: CDR1 MDHEN and CDR2 SYDVKM. V lost 6 bases and J 3 bases, leaving 18 bases between the germline ends. CDR3 length: 16 amino acids. CDR3 in amino acids: CASRSVRQDFNQPQHF. The CDR3 coding sequence is TGTGCCAGCAGGAGTGTCCGGCAGGACTTCAATCAGCCCCAGCATTTT.

The chain uses TRBV6-1 and TRBJ1-5; no clear D gene. The V and J ends lost 3 bases and 4 bases respectively, with 13 bases between them. This CDR3 is built from 15 residues. In germline, CDR1 is MNHNS, CDR2 SASEGT. For the CDR3, the DNA is TGTGCCAGCAGTGACGAACCGGTGGGGAATCAGCCCCAGCATTTT. Its protein is CASSDEPVGNQPQHF.

The chain links TRBV6-6 to TRBJ1-5; possibly TRBD1 for D (5 bases). Germline loops: CDR1 MNHNY, CDR2 SVGAGI (reference sequence). With 4 bases removed from V and 0 bases from J, the gap between germline ends came to 10 bases. The CDR3 spans 15 residues. CDR3 protein: CASSWGRTSNQPQHF. DNA for the CDR3: TGTGCCAGCAGTTGGGGCAGGACTAGCAATCAGCCCCAGCATTTT.

The gene calls are TRBV7-8 and TRBJ2-2, with D perhaps TRBD2 (5 bases). Trimming removed 5 bases at V and 7 bases at J, with 14 bases between. Germline lookup yields CDR1 SGHVS and CDR2 FQNEAQ. There are 14 residues in the CDR3. The DNA for the CDR3 is TGTGCCAGCAGCCGGGGAGCGCCGGGCGGGGAGCTGTTTTTT. It specifies CASSRGAPGGELFF. Combining the CDR3 with reference TRBV7-8 and TRBJ2-2 gives the whole variable domain GAGVSQSPRYKVAKRGQDVALRCDPISGHVSLFWYQQALGQGPEFLTYFQNEAQLDKSGLPSDRFFAERPEGSVSTLKIQRTQQEDSAVYLCASSRGAPGGELFFGEGSRLTVL.

This chain links TRBV5-4 with TRBJ2-1; D gene unclear. Looked up from germline, CDR1 is SGHNT and CDR2 is YYREEE (reference sequence). The V end lost 0 bases, the J end lost 1 base, and 2 bases lay between the germline ends. This CDR3 is 13 amino acids long. CDR3 in amino acids: CASSLVSYNEQFF. The CDR3 region has the DNA TGTGCCAGCAGCTTGGTGTCCTACAATGAGCAGTTCTTC.

CDR3 nucleotides: TGTGCCAGCAGTTACGGGAATGCCCAGGCTGGAAACACCATATATTTT. Translation: CASSYGNAQAGNTIYF. The V and J genes are TRBV6-5 and TRBJ1-3; D is undetermined. The CDR3 loop spans 16 amino acids. V lost 2 bases and J 2 bases, leaving 13 bases between the germline ends. Germline values: CDR1 MNHEY, CDR2 SVGAGI.

V gene TRBV14 combines with J gene TRBJ2-1; 7 nucleotides match TRBD1. Germline V gives CDR1 SGHDN, CDR2 FVKESK. The CDR3 is 17 amino acids. The V and J ends lost 2 bases and 7 bases, in that order; junction bases with no gene match: 14. The CDR3, as DNA: TGTGCCAGCAGCCAATCCCTACAGGGGCGCGTTAAAAATGAGCAGTTCTTC. Amino acids: CASSQSLQGRVKNEQFF.

V usage is TRBV30 and J usage is TRBJ2-7, with D tentatively TRBD2 (6 bases). Trimming took off 3 bases at V and 4 bases at J, with 16 bases between the two ends. The CDR3 runs 14 residues. From germline, CDR1 is GTSNPN and CDR2 SVGIG (reference sequence). In DNA form, the CDR3 reads TGTGCCTGGAGGGCCATGGGACTTCAGTACGAGCAGTACTTC. Residues: CAWRAMGLQYEQYF.

The rearrangement uses TRBV7-3 and TRBJ2-1; 8 bases match TRBD2. This CDR3 contains 14 residues. CDR1 SGHTA and CDR2 FQGTGA come from the germline V gene. J lost 8 bases, V lost 5 bases, and 8 bases had no gene match. The CDR3 DNA reads as TGTGCCAGCAGCGCGGGTAGCGGGGCCGATGAGCAGTTCTTC. This encodes CASSAGSGADEQFF.

V and J are TRBV5-4 and TRBJ1-1; D is perhaps TRBD1 (5 bases). V lost 0 bases and J lost 4, with 13 bases in between. This CDR3 has 15 amino acids. Germline-derived CDR1 and CDR2 are SGHNT and YYREEE (reference sequence). CDR3 region: CASSLGAGPGTEAFF. CDR3 nucleotides: TGTGCCAGCAGCTTGGGGGCGGGGCCGGGCACTGAAGCTTTCTTT.

This chain connects TRBV6-5 to TRBJ2-5, with a tentative D call TRBD2 (5 bases). Looked up from germline, CDR1 is MNHEY and CDR2 is SVGAGI. Trimming removed 2 bases at V and 5 bases at J, with 12 bases between. The CDR3 is made up of 14 amino acids. CDR3 protein: CASSYPAGGETQYF. The CDR3 DNA is TGTGCCAGCAGTTACCCGGCAGGCGGGGAGACCCAGTACTTC.

V gene TRBV7-3 combines with J gene TRBJ2-1; D tentatively reads TRBD1 or TRBD2 (6 bases each). V shed 5 bases and J shed 0 bases, with 14 bases lying between them. In germline, CDR1 is SGHTA, CDR2 FQGTGA. This CDR3 comprises 16 residues. For the CDR3, the DNA is TGTGCCAGCAGCCCCTTTGGAGGGGGCTCCTACAATGAGCAGTTCTTC. Amino acid sequence: CASSPFGGGSYNEQFF.

This clone is a singleton in its sample. The genes are TRBV29-1 and TRBJ2-1; possible D gene TRBD2, 6 bases. The germline V gene has CDR1 SQVTM and CDR2 ANQGSEA. There are 13 residues in the CDR3. V gave up 5 bases and J gave up 3 bases, with 11 bases separating them. CDR3 nucleotide sequence: TGCAGCGTTTCCACTAGCAACTACAATGAGCAGTTCTTC. Amino acids: CSVSTSNYNEQFF.

The chain links TRBV30 to TRBJ2-3; D remains ambiguous. Germline-derived CDR1 and CDR2 are GTSNPN and SVGIG (reference sequence). V was trimmed by 1 base and J by 6 bases, leaving 8 bases between them. This CDR3 is 12 amino acids long. Here the CDR3 DNA reads TGTGCCTGGAGTGGTACAGCGGATACGCAGTATTTT. Translation: CAWSGTADTQYF.